This is a list of T cell receptor beta chains from one sample in a study of T cells in Graves' hyperthyroidism and ophthalmopathy. TCRdb re-called the multiplex PCR reads with MiXCR, one entry per CDR3 protein. The table includes roughly 500,000 distinct CDR3 sequences, 11% to 15% detected once. The specimen was blood. The receptors here all came from a woman aged 25 to 39 with Graves' hyperthyroidism that later progressed to Graves' ophthalmopathy. Both conserved end residues are part of each CDR3. A D gene is named only where the DNA matches it firmly. Size is omitted from some rows. Given values are once, few, many or a class for expanded clones.

size: NA; V: TRBV4-1; J: TRBJ2-1; D: TRBD2; DNA: TGCGCCAGCAGGACGACTAGCGGACCTTACAATGAGCAGTTCTTC; CDR3: CASRTTSGPYNEQFF
size: many; V: TRBV2; J: TRBJ1-4; D: TRBD1; DNA: TGTGCCAGCTTCGGACAGGAAGAAAAACTGTTTTTT; CDR3: CASFGQEEKLFF
size: many; V: TRBV19; J: TRBJ1-1; D: NA; DNA: TGTGCCAGTAGTCTGGGGAAGGGAAATAAGGGTGAAGCTTTCTTT; CDR3: CASSLGKGNKGEAFF
size: many; V: TRBV19; J: TRBJ1-1; D: NA; DNA: TGTGCCAGTAGTAGAACAGTGGACACTGAAGCTTTCTTT; CDR3: CASSRTVDTEAFF
size: NA; V: TRBV12-3/TRBV12-4; J: TRBJ1-5; D: TRBD1; DNA: TGTGCCAGCAGTCAGCCCGGGACAGGGGGCACTCAGCCCCAGCATTTT; CDR3: CASSQPGTGGTQPQHF
size: many; V: TRBV7-2; J: TRBJ2-1; D: TRBD2; DNA: TGTGCCAGCAGCTTAGCGCATATAGCGGGAGCAGAAAATGAGCAGTTCTTC; CDR3: CASSLAHIAGAENEQFF
size: NA; V: TRBV12-3/TRBV12-4; J: TRBJ1-6; D: TRBD1; DNA: TGTGCCAGCAGTCCCGGGACAGGGGCACGATCACCCCTCCACTTT; CDR3: CASSPGTGARSPLHF
size: few; V: TRBV6-1; J: TRBJ2-7; D: NA; DNA: TGTGCCAGCAGTGAACACGGGTCCTCCTACGAGCAGTACTTC; CDR3: CASSEHGSSYEQYF
size: many; V: TRBV29-1; J: TRBJ2-3; D: TRBD2; DNA: TGCAGCGTTACGAGACTAGCGGAAAGCACAGATACGCAGTATTTT; CDR3: CSVTRLAESTDTQYF
size: many; V: TRBV6-1; J: TRBJ1-5; D: NA; DNA: TGTGCCAGCAGTGAAGAGGTCTACCCCGCGACTCAGCCCCAGCATTTT; CDR3: CASSEEVYPATQPQHF
size: many; V: TRBV20-1; J: TRBJ1-4; D: NA; DNA: TGCAGTGCTAGAGAGCCCGGGAGGGTTGAAAAACTGTTTTTT; CDR3: CSAREPGRVEKLFF
size: NA; V: TRBV11-2; J: TRBJ2-1; D: TRBD2; DNA: TGTGCCAGCAGCTTAGGTCCCCGGACTAGCGGGATTAGTATTGAGCAGTTCTTC; CDR3: CASSLGPRTSGISIEQFF
size: many; V: TRBV6-1; J: TRBJ2-3; D: NA; DNA: TGTGCCAGCAGCCGTAGACAGGCAGGCACGCAGTATTTT; CDR3: CASSRRQAGTQYF
size: few; V: TRBV24-1; J: TRBJ2-1; D: NA; DNA: TGTGCCACCGAGGCGGCCTCCTACAATGAGCAGTTCTTC; CDR3: CATEAASYNEQFF
size: few; V: TRBV24-1; J: TRBJ2-2; D: TRBD1; DNA: TGTGCCACCAGTGACTCCAACAGGGGACCCGGGGAGCTGTTTTTT; CDR3: CATSDSNRGPGELFF
size: many; V: TRBV7-8; J: TRBJ1-1; D: NA; DNA: TGTGCCAGCAGCCGCACGGCCCAGACTATTTCCGAAGCTTTCTTT; CDR3: CASSRTAQTISEAFF
size: many; V: TRBV20-1; J: TRBJ2-7; D: NA; DNA: TGCAGTGCTAGAGATACGGTGCTCGAGCAGTACTTC; CDR3: CSARDTVLEQYF
size: many; V: TRBV10-3; J: TRBJ2-6; D: TRBD2; DNA: TGTGCCATCAGTGGCAGCGGGAGGGCCCGCTCTGGGGCCAACGTCCTGACTTTC; CDR3: CAISGSGRARSGANVLTF
size: many; V: TRBV6-1; J: TRBJ2-7; D: TRBD2; DNA: TGTGCCAGCAGCAACAGAGGACTAGCCTACGAGCAGTACTTC; CDR3: CASSNRGLAYEQYF
size: many; V: TRBV3-1; J: TRBJ2-5; D: NA; DNA: TGTGCCAGCAGCCAAGGGCAGTCCCAAGAGACCCAGTACTTC; CDR3: CASSQGQSQETQYF
size: NA; V: TRBV5-1; J: TRBJ1-3; D: NA; DNA: TGCGCCAGCAGCTCGGGAATTCATCCACAGGGTCTCAGAGGAAACACCATATATTTT; CDR3: CASSSGIHPQGLRGNTIYF
size: many; V: TRBV12-3/TRBV12-4; J: TRBJ2-3; D: NA; DNA: TGTGCCAGCAGTTTAATTCTACTTAGCACAGATACGCAGTATTTT; CDR3: CASSLILLSTDTQYF
size: many; V: TRBV30; J: TRBJ1-6; D: NA; DNA: TGTGCCTGCCAGCTCGGGACTTATAATTCACCCCTCCACTTT; CDR3: CACQLGTYNSPLHF
size: many; V: TRBV5-1; J: TRBJ1-4; D: NA; DNA: TGCGCCAGCAGCTTGGGGATCCACCTGGCAGCAACTAATGAAAAACTGTTTTTT; CDR3: CASSLGIHLAATNEKLFF